A selection of T cell receptor beta chains follows, all from one sample in a study of T cell responses to AZD1222 COVID-19 vaccine. Profiled with immunoSEQ multiplex PCR; TCRdb holds only in-frame clones, not every one. The sample shows about 120,000 clones, approximately 90% of them seen only once. The material was peripheral blood, obtained 28 days after the second AZD1222 dose. The receptor source for this set is an adult who received the AZD1222 COVID-19 vaccine. Both conserved end residues are part of each CDR3. A D gene is named only where the DNA matches it firmly. Not all rows give a size; the values are once, few, many and, for expanded clones, a class.

CASSLSAARVSPLHF	TGTGCCAGCAGTTTATCGGCCGCCCGGGTGTCGCCCCTCCACTTT	NA	NA	TRBV27	TRBJ1-6
CASSRTGTEYTDTQYF	TGCGCCAGCAGCAGAACCGGGACAGAATACACAGATACGCAGTATTTT	TRBD1	NA	TRBV5-1	TRBJ2-3
CASSLGLATYGYTF	TGTGCCAGCAGCTTAGGGCTTGCGACGTATGGCTACACCTTC	NA	NA	TRBV5-6	TRBJ1-2
CAISDIQRGVDTQYF	TGTGCCATCAGTGATATACAGCGGGGGGTCGATACGCAGTATTTT	TRBD2	NA	TRBV10-3	TRBJ2-3
CASSPGTVSFYGYTF	TGTGCCAGCAGCCCCGGGACAGTCTCGTTCTATGGCTACACCTTC	TRBD1	NA	TRBV7-3	TRBJ1-2
CASSQVVEQGQPQHF	TGCGCCAGCAGCCAAGTGGTTGAACAGGGTCAGCCCCAGCATTTT	NA	NA	TRBV4-3	TRBJ1-5
CASSFRLNALAGGTYEQYF	TGTGCCAGCAGCTTTCGCCTAAATGCCCTAGCGGGGGGAACCTACGAGCAGTACTTC	TRBD2	NA	TRBV7-2	TRBJ2-7
CASSQGGGLNTEAFF	TGTGCCAGCAGCCAAGGAGGAGGATTGAACACTGAAGCTTTCTTT	NA	NA	TRBV3-1/TRBV3-2	TRBJ1-1
CASSPEPHLAGSSYNEQFF	TGTGCCAGCAGCCCAGAACCCCATCTAGCGGGAAGCTCCTACAATGAGCAGTTCTTC	TRBD2	NA	TRBV5-5	TRBJ2-1
CASTKRGSETQYF	TGTGCCAGCACCAAAAGGGGGTCAGAGACCCAGTACTTC	NA	NA	TRBV11-3	TRBJ2-5
CASSLGGASTDTQYF	TGTGCCAGCAGCTTAGGGGGTGCTAGCACAGATACGCAGTATTTT	NA	few	TRBV7-7	TRBJ2-3